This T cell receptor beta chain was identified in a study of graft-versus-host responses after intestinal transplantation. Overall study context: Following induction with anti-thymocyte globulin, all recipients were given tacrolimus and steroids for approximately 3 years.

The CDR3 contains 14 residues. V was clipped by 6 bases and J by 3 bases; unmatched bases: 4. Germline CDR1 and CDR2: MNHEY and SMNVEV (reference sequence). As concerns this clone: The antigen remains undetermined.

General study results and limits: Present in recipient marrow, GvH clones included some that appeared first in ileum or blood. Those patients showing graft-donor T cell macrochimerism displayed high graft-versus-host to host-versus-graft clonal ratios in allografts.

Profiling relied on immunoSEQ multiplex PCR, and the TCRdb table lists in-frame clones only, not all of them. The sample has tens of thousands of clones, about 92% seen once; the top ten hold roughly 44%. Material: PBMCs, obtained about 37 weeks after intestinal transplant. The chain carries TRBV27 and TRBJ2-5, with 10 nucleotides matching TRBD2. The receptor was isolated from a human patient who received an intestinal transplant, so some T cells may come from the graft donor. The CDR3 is CASSPGLAEETQYF. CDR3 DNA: TGTGCCAGCAGCCCAGGACTAGCGGAAGAGACCCAGTACTTC.